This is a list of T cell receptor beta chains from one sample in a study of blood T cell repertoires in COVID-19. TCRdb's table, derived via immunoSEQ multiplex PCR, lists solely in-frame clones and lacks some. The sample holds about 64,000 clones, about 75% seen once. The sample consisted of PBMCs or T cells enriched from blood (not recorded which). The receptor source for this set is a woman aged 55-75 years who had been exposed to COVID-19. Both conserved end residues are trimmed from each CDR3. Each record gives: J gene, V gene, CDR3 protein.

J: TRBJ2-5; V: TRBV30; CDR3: AWSVGTGGETQY
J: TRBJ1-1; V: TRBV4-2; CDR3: ASSRLSTGGGIPEAF
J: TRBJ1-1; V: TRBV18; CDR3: ASSPGQNTEAF
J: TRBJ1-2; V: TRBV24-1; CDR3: ATSDGGNYGYT
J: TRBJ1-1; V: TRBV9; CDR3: ASNQKGDSNTEAF
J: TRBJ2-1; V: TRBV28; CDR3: ASSSVPQRDEQF
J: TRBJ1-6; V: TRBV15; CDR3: ATSTRTGKANSPLH
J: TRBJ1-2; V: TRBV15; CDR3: ATSKGLNYGYT
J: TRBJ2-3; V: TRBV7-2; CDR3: ASSLGALDTQY
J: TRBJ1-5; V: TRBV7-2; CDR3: ASSLAGHHNQPQH
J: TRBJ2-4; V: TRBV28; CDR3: ASSSAAFLAKNIQY
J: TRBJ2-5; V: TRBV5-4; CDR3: ASSPRRGSVETQY
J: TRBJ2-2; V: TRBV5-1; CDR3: ASSRITGATGELF
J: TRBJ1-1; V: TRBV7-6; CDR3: ASSAQGRTEAF
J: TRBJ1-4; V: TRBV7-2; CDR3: ASSPGLNNEKLF
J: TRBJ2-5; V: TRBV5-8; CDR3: ASSLGRGQWETQY
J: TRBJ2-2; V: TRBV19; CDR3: ASQISDTHTGELF
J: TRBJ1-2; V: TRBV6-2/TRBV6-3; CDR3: ASSYQDYGYT
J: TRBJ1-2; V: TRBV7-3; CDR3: ASSAGANYGYT
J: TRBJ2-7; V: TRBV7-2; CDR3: ASSLSWGPTGTGSGEQY
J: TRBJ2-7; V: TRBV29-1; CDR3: SVAGTAVSTYEQY
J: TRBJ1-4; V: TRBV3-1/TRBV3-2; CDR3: ASSSTTNEKLF
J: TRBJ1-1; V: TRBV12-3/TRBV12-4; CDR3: ASSRAGTAF
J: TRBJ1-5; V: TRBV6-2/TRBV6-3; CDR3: ASSVGQTLGNQPQH
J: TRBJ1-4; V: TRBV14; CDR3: APPARERNEKLF
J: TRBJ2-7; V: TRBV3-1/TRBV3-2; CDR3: ASSQSPGVVVQY
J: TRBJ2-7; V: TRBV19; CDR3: ASKIQRGGAYEQY
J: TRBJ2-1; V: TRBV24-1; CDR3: ATSDPGLADNEQF
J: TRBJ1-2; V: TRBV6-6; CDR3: ASNGGAEGYT
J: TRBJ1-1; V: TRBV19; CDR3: ASWDGTLNTEAF
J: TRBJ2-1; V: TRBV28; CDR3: ASGRGRNNEQF
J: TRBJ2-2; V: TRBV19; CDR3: ASKKRERDTGELF
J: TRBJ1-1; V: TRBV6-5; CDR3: AATGGAGWAF
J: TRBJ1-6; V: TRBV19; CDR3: ASSTRDRGNSPLH